The 6 T cell receptor beta chains listed next were all sequenced from one sample in a study of T cells in Graves' hyperthyroidism and ophthalmopathy. Amplification of TCR beta CDR3 regions used RNA as the template. First-round RT-PCR targeting the TCR CDR3 was performed with the HTBI primer set. MiXCR was run by TCRdb on the multiplex PCR reads, yielding one entry per CDR3 protein. The top ten hold approximately 10% of the sample, which has over 300,000 distinct CDR3 sequences, approximately 13% seen once. The sample comprised blood. Source of these receptors: a woman aged 55-69 years with Graves' hyperthyroidism.

This clonotype appeared many times. This sequence joins TRBV9 and TRBJ1-2, with a weak D call TRBD1 (5 bases). This CDR3 region has 16 residues. Germline values: CDR1 SGDLS, CDR2 YYNGEE. V was cut by 4 bases and J by 5 bases, with 21 bases left in between. The DNA of the CDR3 is TGTGCCAGCAGCCCCGGAGGTTGGGCAGGGACGTATGGCTACACCTTC. Protein: CASSPGGWAGTYGYTF.

This clonotype was observed many times. The chain uses TRBV6-1 and TRBJ2-7; 7 bases are shared with TRBD1. The CDR3 spans 15 residues. CDR1 is MNHNS and CDR2 is SASEGT in the germline V gene. V was pared by 6 bases and J by 4 bases, with 12 bases of the junction left unmatched. As DNA, the CDR3 is TGTGCCAGCAGCGCGCCGAAGGGGGCCGGGTACGAGCAGTACTTC. Protein sequence: CASSAPKGAGYEQYF.

This rearrangement joins TRBV7-9 to TRBJ2-1; TRBD2 matches at 11 bases. After removal of 1 base from V and 6 bases from J, the junction contained 5 bases not matched to a gene. The germline V gene encodes CDR1 SEHNR and CDR2 FQNEAQ (reference sequence). The CDR3 contains 16 residues. The CDR3 region is CASSLVTSGIRNEQFF. The CDR3 region has the DNA TGTGCCAGCAGCTTAGTGACTAGCGGGATTCGCAATGAGCAGTTCTTC.

This clonotype has a count of ten or more. The V gene is TRBV18, the J gene TRBJ1-4; a weak D match, TRBD1 (5 bases). CDR1 KGHSH and CDR2 LQKENI come from the germline V gene. Trimming removed 4 bases from V and 12 bases from J, with 15 bases in between. There are 13 residues in the CDR3. CDR3 region: CASSLGRSQELFF. CDR3 DNA sequence: TGTGCCAGCTCACTGGGACGGTCGCAGGAACTGTTTTTT.

This clonotype showed up just a few times. The CDR3 sequence is CASSPYSADTQYF. For the CDR3, the DNA is TGTGCCAGCAGCCCGTATAGTGCAGATACGCAGTATTTT. The V call is TRBV5-5, the J call TRBJ2-3; no firm D call. V lost 4 bases and J lost 4, with 10 bases in between. The CDR3 runs 13 residues. Germline V lookup: CDR1 SGHKS, CDR2 YYEKEE (reference sequence).

This clonotype has a count of ten or more. The chain is built from TRBV5-1 and TRBJ2-7, with D possibly matching TRBD1 (6 bases). The V gene's germline CDR1 is SGHRS and CDR2 YFSETQ. The V end lost 0 bases, the J end lost 7 bases, and 14 bases lay between the germline ends. This CDR3 region has 14 residues. CDR3 sequence reads: CASSLEQGTAEQYF. The CDR3, as DNA: TGCGCCAGCAGCTTGGAACAGGGAACAGCAGAGCAGTACTTC.